This TCR beta chain was recorded in a study of T cells in Graves' hyperthyroidism and ophthalmopathy (dated by TCRdb to between 2019 and 2020). Context from the whole study: Peripheral blood samples were taken at initial diagnosis, before any treatment was given. To identify TCR V-J signatures that set the groups apart, the researchers used a discovery cohort of 90 to 100 patients, made up of 40 to 45 with Graves' ophthalmopathy and 57 with stable Graves' hyperthyroidism. Prospective prediction of ophthalmopathy was tested in an independent validation cohort of some 19 hyperthyroidism patients and 15 to 17 patients who later progressed to ophthalmopathy. For training and testing, the 100 or so patients in the discovery cohort were randomly divided in a 7:3 ratio. In addition, the study compared T-cell repertoires in thyroid tissue and in blood from six Graves' hyperthyroidism patients. After blood sampling, hyperthyroidism patients were treated with methimazole at a starting dose of 30 mg daily, and ophthalmopathy patients were treated with high-dose intravenous methylprednisolone. The paper reports TCR Vbeta CDR3 sequencing of some 140 peripheral blood samples: under 45 ophthalmopathy, 70 to 85 hyperthyroidism and around 17 progressor patients. Paper-wide results and their limitations: A 13 V-J signature model separated ophthalmopathy from stable hyperthyroidism, with 87.88% sensitivity and 81.08% specificity in cross-validation and 80%/75% in testing. Most expanded thyroid clonotypes (frequency above 0.001) were also detected in blood, suggesting blood repertoires may reflect thyroid immune responses. No statistical method was used to set the sample size in advance, and investigators knew the group allocation. In validation, the model predicted progression to ophthalmopathy with 55% to 71% sensitivity and about 72% specificity, a median of 6.5 months before onset.

Hyperthyroidism patients were newly diagnosed, had a disease duration of under 2 months, and were aged 18 to 65 years. Exclusion was applied to patients with uncontrolled infections, other autoimmune diseases, pregnancy or lactation. Diagnoses relied on clinical symptoms, serum thyroxine and TRAb, thyroid ultrasound and orbital computed tomography. Blood from progressor patients was collected at the time of first diagnosis with hyperthyroidism, before any ophthalmopathy symptoms had appeared. PBMCs were separated from 8 to 10 ml of fresh peripheral blood using Ficoll-Paque density gradient centrifugation. Progressor patients were defined as those initially diagnosed with Graves' hyperthyroidism in whom ophthalmopathy developed during follow-up. Trizol reagent was used to extract total RNA, and RNA quality was then checked on an Agilent 2100 Bioanalyzer. From the cysteine up to the phenylalanine, the CDR3 has a length of 14 residues. Of the read, only the CDR3 DNA is kept; its 42 bases are in frame from base 1. The germline V gene yields MNHEY for CDR1 and SVGEGT for CDR2. The junction shows trimming of 7 bases on V and 0 bases on J, and the gene matches do not reach 3 bases of it.

Amplification of TCR beta CDR3 regions was carried out from RNA transcripts. For the first round of RT-PCR on the TCR CDR3, the HTBI primer set was used together with the Qiagen OneStep RT-PCR kit. A second multiplex PCR round built the libraries, followed by size selection and purification. Sequencing of the libraries was done on an Illumina HiSeq2000 using paired-end 100 bp reads. In the paper's pipeline: SOAPnuke was used to process the raw data, with reads discarded if the reads contained adapters or uncalled bases, had a mean Phred below 15, or lacked an exact constant-primer or identifier match. COPE v1.2.5 was used to merge the high-quality paired reads, and each unique nucleotide sequence was defined as a clonotype. Clonotypes were aligned to IMGT TRBV, TRBD and TRBJ reference segments using MiTCR v1.1. The analysis included only V-J combinations with a frequency above 0.0001, which together covered more than 98% of the repertoires. The TCS score was defined as the ratio of F50 (clonal expansion) to E x V (chaos), calculated using BLOSUM62-based TCRdist between CDR3 peptides within each V-J. Welch's t-statistics and random forest reduced 500 to 650 V-J features to around 14, which were used in a naive Bayes classifier (R e1071). The public sequencing data were trimmed at Q25 with fastp and processed into clonotypes with MiXCR by TCRdb, which kept only in-frame beta chains. Rows matching on CDR3 protein sequence are summarized as one entry with the most common DNA and genes. Here the V and J calls rest on TCRdb's processing, not on the authors' analysis. Present in this sample are under 350,000 distinct CDR3 sequences, roughly 14% of which were seen just once. 7.8% of the sample rests with the top ten.

This clonotype came up many times. Its antigen remains undetermined. No much larger clone is present one base from it, and per-base qualities are unavailable. This sequence uses TRBV6-2 or TRBV6-3 and TRBJ2-1, with 7 bases aligning to TRBD2. The specimen sequenced was blood. The TCR comes from a woman younger than 45 with Graves' hyperthyroidism that later progressed to Graves' ophthalmopathy. The CDR3 loop reads CASTLAGSYNEQFF. The nucleotide sequence reads as follows: TGTGCCAGCACCTTAGCGGGCTCCTACAATGAGCAGTTCTTC.